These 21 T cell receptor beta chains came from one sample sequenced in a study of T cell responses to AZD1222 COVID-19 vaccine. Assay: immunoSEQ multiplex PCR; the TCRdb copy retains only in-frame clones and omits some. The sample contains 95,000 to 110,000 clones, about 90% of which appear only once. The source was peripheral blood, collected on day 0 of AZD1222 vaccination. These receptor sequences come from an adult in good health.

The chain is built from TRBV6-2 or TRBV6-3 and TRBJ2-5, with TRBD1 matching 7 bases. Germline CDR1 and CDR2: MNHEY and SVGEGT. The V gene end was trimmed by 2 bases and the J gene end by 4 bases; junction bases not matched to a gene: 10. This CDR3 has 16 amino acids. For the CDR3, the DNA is TGTGCCAGCAGTTACGTCGGCGCGGCAGGGGGAGAGACCCAGTACTTC. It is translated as CASSYVGAAGGETQYF.

Here the CDR3 reads CATSGGSYEQYF. The DNA for the CDR3 is TGTGCCACCAGTGGGGGATCCTACGAGCAGTACTTC. J is TRBJ2-7 and V is TRBV24-1; the D is unclear. The germline V gene has CDR1 KGHDR and CDR2 SFDVKD. CDR3 size: 12 residues. Trimming took 5 bases from V and 1 from J, leaving 5 bases between them.

CDR3 nucleotides: TGTGCCAGTAGTATCCGGTCGGGGTCTGAAAAACTGTTTTTT. Its protein is CASSIRSGSEKLFF. This chain uses TRBV19 with TRBJ1-4; no clear D gene. Deletions cut 3 bases from V and 7 bases from J, with 12 bases between. Germline values: CDR1 LNHDA, CDR2 SQIVND (reference sequence). The CDR3 extends over 14 amino acids. Drawing the rest from reference TRBV19 and TRBJ1-4, the complete variable domain is DGGITQSPKYLFRKEGQNVTLSCEQNLNHDAMYWYRQDPGQGLRLIYYSQIVNDFQKGDIAEGYSVSREKKESFPLTVTSAQKNPTAFYLCASSIRSGSEKLFFGSGTQLSVL.

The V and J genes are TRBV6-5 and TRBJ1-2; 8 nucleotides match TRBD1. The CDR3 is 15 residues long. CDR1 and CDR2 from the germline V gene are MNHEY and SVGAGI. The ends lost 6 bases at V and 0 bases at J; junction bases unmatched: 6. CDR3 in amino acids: CASRYRTGSNYGYTF. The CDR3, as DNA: TGTGCCAGCAGATACAGGACAGGGTCTAACTATGGCTACACCTTC.

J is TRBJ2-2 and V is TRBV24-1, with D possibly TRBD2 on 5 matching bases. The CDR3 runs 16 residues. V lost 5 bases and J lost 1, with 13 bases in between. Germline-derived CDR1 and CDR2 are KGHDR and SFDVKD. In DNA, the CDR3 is TGTGCCACCAGTGGTCTCGAGGGCTGGAACACCGGGGAGCTGTTTTTT. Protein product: CATSGLEGWNTGELFF.

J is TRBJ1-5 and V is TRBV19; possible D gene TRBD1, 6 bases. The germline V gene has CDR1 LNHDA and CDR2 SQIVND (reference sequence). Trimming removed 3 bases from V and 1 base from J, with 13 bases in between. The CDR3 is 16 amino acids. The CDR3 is CASSILPRGSNQPQHF. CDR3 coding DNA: TGTGCCAGTAGTATCCTCCCGAGGGGGAGCAATCAGCCCCAGCATTTT.

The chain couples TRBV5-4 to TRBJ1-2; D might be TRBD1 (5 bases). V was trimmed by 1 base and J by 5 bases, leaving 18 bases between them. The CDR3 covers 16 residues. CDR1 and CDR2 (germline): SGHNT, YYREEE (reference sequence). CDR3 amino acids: CASSLLFLIWGYGYTF. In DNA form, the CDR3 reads TGTGCCAGCAGCTTGCTTTTCTTAATATGGGGGTATGGCTACACCTTC.

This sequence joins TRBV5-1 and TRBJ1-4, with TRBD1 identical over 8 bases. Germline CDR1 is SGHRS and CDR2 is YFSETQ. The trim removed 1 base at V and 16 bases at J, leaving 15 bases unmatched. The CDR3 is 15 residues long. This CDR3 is CASSLSGQDSEGRFF. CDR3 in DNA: TGCGCCAGCAGCTTGTCGGGACAGGATAGCGAAGGTCGGTTTTTT.

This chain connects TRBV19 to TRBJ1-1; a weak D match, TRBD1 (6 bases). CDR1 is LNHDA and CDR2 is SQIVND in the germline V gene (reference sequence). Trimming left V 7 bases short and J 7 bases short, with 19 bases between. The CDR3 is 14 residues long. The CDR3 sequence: CASTPGTGAGEAFF. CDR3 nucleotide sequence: TGTGCCAGTACCCCCGGGACGGGGGCGGGTGAAGCTTTCTTT.

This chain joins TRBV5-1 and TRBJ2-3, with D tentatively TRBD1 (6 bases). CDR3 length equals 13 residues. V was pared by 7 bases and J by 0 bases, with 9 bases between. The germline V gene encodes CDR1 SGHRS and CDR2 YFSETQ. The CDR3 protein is CASRDTSTDTQYF. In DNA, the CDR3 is TGCGCCAGCCGGGACACTAGCACAGATACGCAGTATTTT.

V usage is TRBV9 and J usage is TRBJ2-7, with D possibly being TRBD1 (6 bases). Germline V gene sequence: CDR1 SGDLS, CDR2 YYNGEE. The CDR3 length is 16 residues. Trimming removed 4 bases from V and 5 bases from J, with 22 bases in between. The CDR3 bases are TGTGCCAGCAGCCCAACTGGGGCAGGGGTTGACCACGAGCAGTACTTC. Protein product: CASSPTGAGVDHEQYF.

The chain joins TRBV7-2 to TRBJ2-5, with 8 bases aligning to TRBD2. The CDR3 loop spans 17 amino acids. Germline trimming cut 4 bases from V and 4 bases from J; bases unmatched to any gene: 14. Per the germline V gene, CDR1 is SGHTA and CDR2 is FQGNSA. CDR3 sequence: CASSYLSAGGLGETQYF. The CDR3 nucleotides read TGTGCCAGCAGCTATCTCTCGGCGGGGGGCCTCGGAGAGACCCAGTACTTC.

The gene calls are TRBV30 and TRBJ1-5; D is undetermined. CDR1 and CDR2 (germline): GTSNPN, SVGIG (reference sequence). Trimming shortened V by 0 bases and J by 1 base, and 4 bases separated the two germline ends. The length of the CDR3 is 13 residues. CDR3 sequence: CAWSVRSNQPQHF. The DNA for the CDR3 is TGTGCCTGGAGTGTACGCAGCAATCAGCCCCAGCATTTT.

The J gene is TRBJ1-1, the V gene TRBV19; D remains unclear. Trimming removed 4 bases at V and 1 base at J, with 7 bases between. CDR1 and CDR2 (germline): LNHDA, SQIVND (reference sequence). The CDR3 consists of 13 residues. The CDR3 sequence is CASSKWGNTEAFF. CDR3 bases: TGTGCCAGTAGTAAGTGGGGGAACACTGAAGCTTTCTTT.

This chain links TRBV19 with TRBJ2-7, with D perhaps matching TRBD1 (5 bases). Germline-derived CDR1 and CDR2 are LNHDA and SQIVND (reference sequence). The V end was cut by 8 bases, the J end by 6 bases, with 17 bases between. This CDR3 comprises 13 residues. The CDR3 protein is CASSPQGKGEQYF. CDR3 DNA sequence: TGTGCCAGTTCTCCCCAGGGAAAGGGCGAGCAGTACTTC.

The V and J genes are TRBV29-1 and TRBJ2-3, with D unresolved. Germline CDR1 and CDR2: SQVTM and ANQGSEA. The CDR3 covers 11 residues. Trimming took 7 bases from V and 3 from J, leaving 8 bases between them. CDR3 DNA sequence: TGCAGCGGAGTTGAAACAGATACGCAGTATTTT. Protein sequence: CSGVETDTQYF.

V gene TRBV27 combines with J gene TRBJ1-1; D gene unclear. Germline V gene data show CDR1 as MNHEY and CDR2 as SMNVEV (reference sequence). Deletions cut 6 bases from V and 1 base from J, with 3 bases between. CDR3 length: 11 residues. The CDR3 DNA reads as TGTGCCAGCAGGAGGAACACTGAAGCTTTCTTT. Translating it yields CASRRNTEAFF.

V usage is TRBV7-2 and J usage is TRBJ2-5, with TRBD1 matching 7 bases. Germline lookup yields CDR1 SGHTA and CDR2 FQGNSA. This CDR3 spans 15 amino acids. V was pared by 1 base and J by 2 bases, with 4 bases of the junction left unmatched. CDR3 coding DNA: TGTGCCAGCAGCTTAGTTGGACAGGCGCAAGAGACCCAGTACTTC. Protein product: CASSLVGQAQETQYF.

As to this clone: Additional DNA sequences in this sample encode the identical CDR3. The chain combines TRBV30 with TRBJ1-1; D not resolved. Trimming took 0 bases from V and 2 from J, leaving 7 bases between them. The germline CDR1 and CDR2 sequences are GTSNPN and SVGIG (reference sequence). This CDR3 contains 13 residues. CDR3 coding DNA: TGTGCCTGGAGTGTGATGGGAAACACTGAAGCTTTCTTT. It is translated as CAWSVMGNTEAFF.

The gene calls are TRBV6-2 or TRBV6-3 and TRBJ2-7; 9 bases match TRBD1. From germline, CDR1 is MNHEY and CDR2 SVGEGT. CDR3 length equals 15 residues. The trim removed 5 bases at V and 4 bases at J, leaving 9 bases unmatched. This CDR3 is CASSRDRERNYEQYF. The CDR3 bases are TGTGCCAGCAGTAGGGACAGGGAAAGAAATTACGAGCAGTACTTC.

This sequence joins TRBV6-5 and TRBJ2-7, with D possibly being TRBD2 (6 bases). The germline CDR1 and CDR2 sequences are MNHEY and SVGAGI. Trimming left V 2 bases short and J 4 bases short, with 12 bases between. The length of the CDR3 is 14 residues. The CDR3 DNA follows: TGTGCCAGCAGTTACCGGAGGGTCGGGTACGAGCAGTACTTC. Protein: CASSYRRVGYEQYF.